The clone carrying this T cell receptor (beta chain) was observed a handful of times. Its target is unknown. This entry belongs to a study of cytomegalovirus exposure and HLA in healthy donors. Study-wide results and caveats: Prior analysis indicated that the majority of TCR beta V segments exhibited productivity approximately 90% or approximately 30% of the time.

With 60 Vbeta and 13 Jbeta primers, the PCR was carried out. Profiling relied on immunoSEQ multiplex PCR, and the TCRdb table lists in-frame clones only, not all of them. The sample lists 150,000 to 200,000 clones, 60% to 85% occurring once. Germline V gene data show CDR1 as LNHDA and CDR2 as SQIVND (reference sequence). This CDR3 is 13 amino acids long. V lost 9 bases and J lost 7; bases outside the gene matches: 6. The chain joins TRBV19 to TRBJ1-4, with 9 nucleotides matching TRBD1. The receptor's source is a middle-aged woman in good health and CMV-seronegative. The specimen sequenced was PBMCs. The CDR3 DNA reads TGTGCCAGCTCGACAGGGGGTGGTGAAAAACTGTTTTTT. This sequence encodes CASSTGGGEKLFF.